This entry is about one T cell receptor (beta chain). Its antigen is still unknown. The data belong to a study of Ad26.COV2.S vaccination and SARS-CoV-2 variants. General study findings and limits: Vaccine recipients surpassed placebo recipients in spike-specific TCR breadth. Total T cell responses may have been underestimated by the TCR breadth and depth analyses.

The CDR3 is 15 residues long. Per the germline V gene, CDR1 is MNHEY and CDR2 is SVGEGT. V lost 5 bases and J lost 7; bases outside the gene matches: 10. The protocol was immunoSEQ multiplex PCR, while the TCRdb copy is restricted to in-frame clones and leaves out a portion. The sample carries about 350,000 clones, about 91% recorded once. The V gene is TRBV6-2 or TRBV6-3, the J gene TRBJ2-1, with 8 nucleotides matching TRBD2. The material sequenced was peripheral blood, taken after recovery from COVID-19. The source of this sequence is a human donor who had recovered from COVID-19. For the CDR3, the DNA is TGTGCCAGCAGTACCCCACGGGGGGGTAGGAATGAGCAGTTCTTC. This codes for CASSTPRGGRNEQFF.